What follows describes a single TCR beta chain. It lacks a known antigen. No base quality values were provided; no much bigger clone lies one nucleotide off. The CDR3 regions of human TCRbeta chains were analyzed by immunosequencing. Processing in the source paper ran as follows. Repertoire TCRs were matched against a reference library of SARS-CoV-2-specific TCRs generated with the MIRA antigen-specificity platform. Breadth was defined as the fraction of unique TCRs that were SARS-CoV-2-associated, and depth was defined as the fraction of total T cells that were SARS-CoV-2-associated. Using the MIRA data, each spike-specific TCR was assigned both to the spike region to which the TCR was reactive and to a CD4 or CD8 class. Log10-transformed breadth and depth values were compared by one-way ANOVA with Sidak's multiple comparisons tests. TCRdb carries this immuneACCESS record with in-frame sequences only. Its versions omit some clonotypes, under half of them owing to an unresolved V gene in the studies checked, with the rest unexplained. V and J calls and clone size come straight from that table; D and trimming were deduced from the DNA. The sample profile shows 100,000 or so clones; around 80% of them were found once. The ten biggest clones cover 5% of the sample.

The germline V gene encodes CDR1 ENHRY and CDR2 SYGVKD. The CDR3 spans 14 residues, from the cysteine through the phenylalanine. The entry retains the CDR3 DNA only, 42 bases that are in frame from base 1. The germline V and J ends show losses of 10 bases and 4 bases respectively, and no gene match explains 9 bases of the junction. The data were obtained in a study of T cell responses to AZD1222 COVID-19 vaccine (TCRdb year 2021). Looking at the study overall: Because spike-specific TCR depth and breadth did not differ between the two schedules, AZD1222 recipients who got a second dose at roughly 4 weeks were pooled with those who got a second dose at roughly 12 weeks. TCR sequencing was performed for roughly 240 trial participants, of whom some 200 were given two doses of AZD1222 and around 25 were given two doses of MenACWY control vaccine. Trial participants were enrolled by age into subgroups of 18-55, 56-69 and 70-plus years, and around 150, 29 and 61 TCR-sequenced participants, respectively, were included in these subgroups. Study-wide conclusions, independent of this receptor: Conclusions about previously exposed vaccinees are limited because only five to seven AZD1222 recipients were SARS-CoV-2 seropositive at baseline. Spike-specific TCR breadth and depth rose significantly after two AZD1222 doses compared with day 0 and with MenACWY recipients. Because no samples from the day 14 peak response were available, repertoires could be characterized only after the peak T cell response. Reportedly, almost half of the unique spike-specific TCRs recognized epitopes lying outside the regions that are mutated in the B.1.351 and B.1.1.7 variants. In the small 56-69-year group, the increase in depth fell short of significance, most likely because of low power. CD4 TCRs associated with the vaccine covered the entire spike protein, and the dominant responses were in regions 160-218 and 743-854. Most participants were white British and females outnumbered males, and the authors suggested that clonal diversity may have been underestimated.

The time point tag for this specimen amounts to: baseline before first vaccination. The vaccinee samples were drawn from two UK trials, COV001 and COV002, one of which was a single-blind randomized controlled phase 2/3 trial testing AZD1222 (ChAdOx1 nCoV-19) in healthy adults. For TCRbeta chain sequencing, PBMC samples were collected from trial participants at day 0 and at day 28 after the second dose. This clonotype was obtained from an adult in good health. The material sequenced was peripheral blood, taken on day 0 of AZD1222 vaccination. The chain is made from TRBV10-3 and TRBJ2-1, with 8 bases aligning to TRBD1. The sequence in DNA is TGTGCCACGCGACCGGGACAGGAATACAATGAGCAGTTCTTC. Its coded protein is CATRPGQEYNEQFF.